The clone carrying this T cell receptor beta chain occurred a few times. Its matching antigen is unknown. The CDR3 runs to 14 residues. Trimming left V 2 bases short and J 9 bases short, with 11 bases between. Germline V gene lookup returns CDR1 LGHNA and CDR2 YNFKEQ. It was with a sample-barcoded 5' primer and a J-beta primer mix that a second PCR of about 7 to 12 cycles was run. One entry per CDR3 protein, called by TCRdb with MiXCR from the 5' RACE reads. The sample lists some 920,000 distinct CDR3 sequences; roughly 51% were seen once. These data originate in a study of blood T cells in healthy people across ages. The study's findings and limits: Estimated diversity that came from one million T cells was considered an underestimate.

The specimen was blood. This chain connects TRBV4-2 to TRBJ1-6; possible D gene TRBD1, 5 bases. The sequence was collected from a woman aged 60-75 years in good health. CDR3 sequence (DNA): TGTGCCAGCAGCCAACAGGGACGAAGTTCACCCCTCCACTTT. Protein: CASSQQGRSSPLHF.